This T cell receptor beta chain was found in a study of blood T cells in healthy people across ages. V was cut by 4 bases and J by 10 bases, with 10 bases left in between. Germline CDR1 reads SNHLY; CDR2 reads FYNNEI. This CDR3 region has 11 residues. A remark on this clonotype: Its target is not known.

Then a second PCR, running roughly 7 to 11 cycles, was carried out with a sample-barcoded 5' primer and a J-beta primer mix. TCRdb called the 5' RACE reads again in MiXCR, with one record for every CDR3 protein. Of fewer than 1,200,000 distinct CDR3 sequences listed, almost 25% are singletons. General observations from the study: Naive CD4+ cells and diversity were both higher in long-lived donors than in aged donors.

Another study also made use of these data, one on T cells of mothers and their children.

The chain links TRBV2 to TRBJ1-2; no reliable D call. Sequencing used blood. The receptor comes from a girl aged 2 to 10 in good health. CDR3 protein: CASSVAYLYTF. For the CDR3, the DNA is TGTGCCAGCAGTGTTGCCTATCTCTACACCTTC.